A selection of T cell receptor beta chains follows, all from one sample in a study of blood T cells in healthy people across ages. TCRdb independently ran MiXCR on the 5' RACE reads; one entry per CDR3 protein. This table holds approximately 670,000 distinct CDR3 sequences, less than 45% found once. Source material: blood. The receptor source for this set is an elderly man in good health. Both conserved end residues are part of each CDR3. D genes are given only for firm matches. Not every row has a clone size; where given, it reads once, few, many or a size class.

V gene,clone size,D gene,J gene,CDR3 protein,CDR3 DNA
TRBV20-1,.,TRBD2,TRBJ2-6,CSAGDQASGSYANVLTF,TGCAGTGCTGGAGATCAGGCTAGCGGGAGTTACGCCAACGTCCTGACTTTC
TRBV6-1,.,.,TRBJ2-5,CASTLAQGMETQYF,TGTGCCAGCACCCTGGCCCAGGGGATGGAGACCCAGTACTTC
TRBV24-1,.,.,TRBJ2-3,CATSDNEDAGTDTQYF,TGTGCCACCAGTGATAATGAAGACGCAGGAACAGATACGCAGTATTTT
TRBV28,few,TRBD2,TRBJ2-7,CASSTLISSGIYEQYF,TGTGCCAGCAGCACCTTGATCTCTAGCGGGATCTACGAGCAGTACTTC
TRBV7-2,many,.,TRBJ2-5,CASSFGQKETQYF,TGTGCCAGCAGCTTCGGTCAGAAAGAGACCCAGTACTTC
TRBV6-2/TRBV6-3,few,TRBD2,TRBJ2-1,CASTSSGGPYNEQFF,TGTGCCAGCACCTCTAGCGGGGGGCCATACAATGAGCAGTTCTTC
TRBV18,.,.,TRBJ2-3,CASSPDGASTDTQYF,TGTGCCAGCTCACCAGACGGGGCTAGCACAGATACGCAGTATTTT
TRBV6-1,.,TRBD2,TRBJ2-1,CASSEAMWAGVAYNEQFF,TGTGCCAGCAGTGAAGCAATGTGGGCGGGAGTGGCCTACAATGAGCAGTTCTTC
TRBV20-1,few,.,TRBJ2-5,CSASGIGETQYF,TGCAGTGCTAGCGGGATCGGGGAGACCCAGTACTTC
TRBV29-1,many,.,TRBJ1-4,CSPCLNWAWGEKLFF,TGCAGCCCCTGTTTAAACTGGGCCTGGGGTGAAAAACTGTTTTTT
TRBV6-5,.,TRBD2,TRBJ2-1,CASRRTSGRDNEQFF,TGTGCCAGCAGGCGGACTAGCGGACGGGACAATGAGCAGTTCTTC
TRBV7-3,.,.,TRBJ2-3,CASSSTGVTQYF,TGTGCCAGCAGCTCTACAGGTGTTACGCAGTATTTT
TRBV5-1,few,.,TRBJ2-1,CASSSNHEQFF,TGCGCCAGCAGCTCGAACCATGAGCAGTTCTTC
TRBV9,.,.,TRBJ2-1,CASSVGQHEQFF,TGTGCCAGCAGCGTAGGTCAGCATGAGCAGTTCTTC
TRBV11-2,.,.,TRBJ2-5,CASSLTRRGLYF,TGTGCCAGCAGCTTAACAAGACGGGGCCTGTACTTC
TRBV12-3/TRBV12-4,.,TRBD1,TRBJ1-2,CASTTDDRVGGYTF,TGTGCCAGCACTACCGATGACAGGGTAGGCGGCTACACCTTC
TRBV20-1,.,TRBD1,TRBJ2-5,CSARLGARGHETQYF,TGCAGTGCCAGACTCGGGGCCAGGGGGCATGAGACCCAGTACTTC
TRBV18,.,.,TRBJ2-7,CASSPPRGGEGEQYF,TGTGCCAGCTCACCACCGAGGGGCGGAGAAGGCGAGCAGTACTTC
TRBV7-2,.,.,TRBJ1-4,CASSLGIGSNEKLFF,TGTGCCAGCAGCTTAGGTATCGGTTCCAATGAAAAACTGTTTTTT
TRBV15,few,.,TRBJ2-1,CATSRNPPGRRDYNEQFF,TGTGCCACCAGCAGAAATCCTCCGGGGCGGAGGGACTACAATGAGCAGTTCTTC
TRBV21-1,.,.,TRBJ2-2,CASSKTRGQNSNTGELFF,TGTGCCAGCAGCAAAACCCGAGGACAGAACTCGAACACCGGGGAGCTGTTTTTT
TRBV7-9,few,TRBD1,TRBJ1-2,CASSASDRALYGYTF,TGTGCCAGCAGCGCCTCTGACAGGGCTCTCTATGGCTACACCTTC
TRBV24-1,few,.,TRBJ2-5,CATGTNQETQYF,TGTGCCACGGGGACGAACCAAGAGACCCAGTACTTC
TRBV5-1,.,.,TRBJ2-5,CASRSLPGGEGETQYF,TGCGCCAGCCGCTCCCTTCCTGGGGGAGAAGGTGAGACCCAGTACTTC
TRBV4-3,few,.,TRBJ2-6,CASSQPLHSGANVLTF,TGCGCCAGCAGCCAACCTCTGCACTCTGGGGCCAACGTCCTGACTTTC
TRBV5-1,.,.,TRBJ1-3,CASSPTGTISGSTIYF,TGCGCCAGCAGCCCGACCGGGACGATCTCTGGAAGCACCATATATTTT
TRBV20-1,.,TRBD2,TRBJ2-3,CSASGNALAGLGEDTQYF,TGCAGTGCTAGTGGCAACGCACTAGCGGGACTCGGTGAAGATACGCAGTATTTT
TRBV5-1,few,TRBD1,TRBJ1-6,CASSLRTGANSPLHF,TGCGCCAGCAGCTTGCGGACAGGGGCTAATTCACCCCTCCACTTT
TRBV20-1,.,.,TRBJ1-1,CSARDTTKNTEAFF,TGCAGTGCTAGAGATACGACCAAGAACACTGAAGCTTTCTTT
TRBV6-6,.,.,TRBJ2-3,CASSYSAAASSDTQYF,TGTGCCAGCAGTTACTCGGCGGCGGCTAGCTCAGATACGCAGTATTTT
TRBV6-2/TRBV6-3,.,TRBD2,TRBJ2-2,CASSYSTSGSTGELFF,TGTGCCAGCAGTTACTCGACTAGCGGGTCCACCGGGGAGCTGTTTTTT